These 9 T cell receptor beta chains originate from one sample sequenced in a study of cytomegalovirus exposure and HLA in healthy donors. The assay was immunoSEQ multiplex PCR, and TCRdb's table has in-frame clones only and misses some. The sample holds almost 200,000 clones, around 80% seen once. Input material: PBMCs. These receptors all come from a woman aged 30 to 39 in good health and CMV-seronegative.

The chain combines TRBV7-9 with TRBJ2-3, with 8 bases fitting TRBD2. Germline V gene data show CDR1 as SEHNR and CDR2 as FQNEAQ (reference sequence). This CDR3 comprises 16 residues. V trimming: 3 bases; J trimming: 3 bases; junction bases outside the gene matches: 8. The CDR3 DNA is TGTGCCAGCAGCTTTGGACTAGCCGCGCGTACAGATACGCAGTATTTT. This gives the protein CASSFGLAARTDTQYF. Variable domain in full (rest from reference TRBV7-9 and TRBJ2-3): DTGVSQNPRHKITKRGQNVTFRCDPISEHNRLYWYRQTLGQGPEFLTYFQNEAQLEKSRLLSDRFSAERPKGSFSTLEIQRTEQGDSAMYLCASSFGLAARTDTQYFGPGTRLTVL.

This clone was detected only once. Other DNA sequences in this sample translate to the same CDR3. The chain couples TRBV30 to TRBJ1-3; no definite D call. Looked up from germline, CDR1 is GTSNPN and CDR2 is SVGIG (reference sequence). The ends were cut back, 3 bases at V and 0 bases at J, with 9 bases in the middle. The CDR3 runs to 14 residues. The CDR3 reads CAWRARGSGNTIYF. CDR3 nucleotides: TGTGCCTGGAGGGCGCGGGGCTCTGGAAACACCATATATTTT.

The V gene is TRBV15, the J gene TRBJ2-6; 8 bases match TRBD1. This CDR3 comprises 20 residues. Trimming took 2 bases from V and 2 from J; bases not matched to a gene: 14. CDR1 LNHNV and CDR2 YYDKDF come from the germline V gene (reference sequence). This CDR3 is CATSRPPGQVVPAGANVLTF. CDR3 nucleotides: TGTGCCACCAGCAGACCGCCGGGACAGGTAGTTCCTGCTGGGGCCAACGTCCTGACTTTC. Drawing the rest from reference TRBV15 and TRBJ2-6, the complete variable domain is DAMVIQNPRYQVTQFGKPVTLSCSQTLNHNVMYWYQQKSSQAPKLLFHYYDKDFNNEADTPDNFQSRRPNTSFCFLDIRSPGLGDTAMYLCATSRPPGQVVPAGANVLTFGAGSRLTVL.

CDR3: CASRTRSSYEQYF. In nucleotides, the CDR3 is TGTGCCAGCAGGACTAGGAGCTCCTACGAGCAGTACTTC. The rearrangement joins TRBV13 to TRBJ2-7; a weak D match, TRBD2 (6 bases). CDR1 and CDR2 from the germline V gene are PRHDT and FYEKMQ (reference sequence). V dropped 6 bases and J dropped 0 bases, with 9 bases sitting between them. The CDR3 length is 13 residues.

This clone came up a few times. J is TRBJ1-1 and V is TRBV5-4, with 8 bases aligning to TRBD1. The CDR3 runs to 16 residues. V trimming: 0 bases; J trimming: 6 bases; junction bases outside the gene matches: 10. The germline V gene encodes CDR1 SGHNT and CDR2 YYREEE (reference sequence). This CDR3 is CASSLETGVGIPEAFF. CDR3 DNA: TGTGCCAGCAGCTTGGAGACAGGGGTGGGTATTCCTGAAGCTTTCTTT.

The J gene is TRBJ2-6, the V gene TRBV2; 10 positions agree with TRBD2. V lost 0 bases and J lost 6; bases outside the gene matches: 11. The germline gives CDR1 SNHLY, CDR2 FYNNEI. The CDR3 length is 19 residues. The CDR3 sequence is CASSEARSGGVGEANVLTF. In nucleotides, the CDR3 is TGTGCCAGCAGTGAAGCGAGGAGCGGGGGGGTTGGTGAGGCCAACGTCCTGACTTTC.

The chain has TRBV9 and TRBJ2-7; TRBD2 is a possible D gene (5 bases). CDR3 length equals 14 residues. Trimming removed 0 bases from V and 6 bases from J, with 13 bases in between. Per the germline V gene, CDR1 is SGDLS and CDR2 is YYNGEE. The CDR3 region is CASSVDGEDAEQYF. Here the CDR3 DNA reads TGTGCCAGCAGCGTAGACGGGGAAGACGCCGAGCAGTACTTC.

V usage is TRBV2 and J usage is TRBJ2-3; D is possibly TRBD2 (6 bases). CDR3 length: 13 amino acids. CDR1 is SNHLY, CDR2 FYNNEI, per germline. Trimming removed 5 bases at V and 6 bases at J, with 12 bases between. CDR3 sequence: CASSRTTRDTQYF. The CDR3 DNA is TGTGCCAGCAGTCGGACTACCAGGGATACGCAGTATTTT.

V is TRBV6-5 and J is TRBJ2-3, with 10 bases matching TRBD1. The CDR3 is 15 amino acids. Trimming cost V 5 bases and J 3 bases; bases outside gene matches: 5. Looked up from germline, CDR1 is MNHEY and CDR2 is SVGAGI. The CDR3 loop is CASSPRDRGTDTQYF. CDR3 coding DNA: TGTGCCAGCAGTCCCCGGGACAGGGGAACAGATACGCAGTATTTT.